This T cell receptor (beta chain) emerged from a study of blood T cell repertoires in COVID-19. Study-level information: Material from acute and convalescent COVID-19 was sourced from the United States, Italy and Spain. T cells, B-cell-depleted T cells, or PBMCs supplied cDNA or gDNA.

Per the study methods: Estimation of nucleated cell counts relied on the amplification of reference gene primers. Some clones are missing from TCRdb's copy, which holds only in-frame ones; the method was immunoSEQ multiplex PCR. The V and J calls and clone size are taken from that table; D and trimming were inferred from the DNA. The sample gives 310,000 or so clones, about 84% of which show up once; around 1.7% is in the top ten. The CDR3 consists of 14 residues. Trimming cost V 0 bases and J 2 bases, with 8 bases left between them. CDR1 is MNHEY, CDR2 SVGAGI, per germline. This sequence originates from a woman in her fifties or sixties with acute or convalescent COVID-19. This sequence joins TRBV6-5 and TRBJ2-7; D remains unclear. Input material: peripheral blood. CDR3 residues: CASSYSISTYEQYF. The CDR3 region has the DNA TGTGCCAGCAGTTACTCGATTTCTACCTACGAGCAGTACTTC.